This is a list of T cell receptor beta chains from one sample in a study of spatial heterogeneity in lung cancer. TCRdb independently ran MiXCR on the 5' RACE reads; one entry per CDR3 protein. The data show tens of thousands of distinct CDR3 sequences, roughly 7.2% seen once. The material was PBMCs, obtained at surgery. Every receptor here comes from a male donor with early-stage non-small cell lung cancer. Each CDR3 is given with its conserved first and last residue. Each record gives: V gene, J gene, clone size, D gene, CDR3 length, CDR3 DNA, CDR3 protein. A D gene is named only where the DNA matches it firmly. Some rows have no size entry. The others give once, few or many, or a class for an expanded clone.

>TRBV12-5|TRBJ2-2|many|-|14
TGTGCTAGTGGAACAGCCTCGAACACCGGGGAGCTGTTTTTT
CASGTASNTGELFF
>TRBV7-7|TRBJ2-2|many|TRBD2|18
TGTGCTAGCAGCTTAAACCCACTAGCGGGGGATCTCTCCGGGGAGCTGTTTTTT
CASSLNPLAGDLSGELFF
>TRBV12-3/TRBV12-4|TRBJ1-5|-|-|14
TGTGCCAGCGGACATTTGGGTGGCAATCAGCCCCAGCATTTT
CASGHLGGNQPQHF
>TRBV10-3|TRBJ2-7|-|-|15
TGTGCCATCAGTGAGGGGTGGCAGGGGTCCTACGAGCAGTACTTC
CAISEGWQGSYEQYF
>TRBV12-5|TRBJ2-4|medium-sized|-|15
TGTGCTAGTGGTTTGGTTGGAGGGGCCAAAAACATTCAGTACTTC
CASGLVGGAKNIQYF
>TRBV20-1|TRBJ2-3|-|TRBD1|15
TGCAGTGCTAGAGATCTGGACAGGGGGCCAGATACGCAGTATTTT
CSARDLDRGPDTQYF
>TRBV11-2|TRBJ2-5|many|-|16
TGTGCCAGCAGCTTAGTAAGGGGATTTTCCCAAGAGACCCAGTACTTC
CASSLVRGFSQETQYF
>TRBV7-8|TRBJ2-7|many|-|15
TGTGCCAGCAGCTTAGGCGTACAGGGCGGATTCGAGCAGTACTTC
CASSLGVQGGFEQYF
>TRBV7-8|TRBJ2-1|many|-|12
TGTGCCAGCAGCTTAGACTTCAATGAGCAGTTCTTC
CASSLDFNEQFF
>TRBV24-1|TRBJ2-7|many|-|15
TGTGCCGCCAAAAATCTGTGGGATCCTCCCTACGAGCAGTACTTC
CAAKNLWDPPYEQYF
>TRBV11-3|TRBJ2-1|many|TRBD2|15
TGTGCCAGCAGCCTAGCGGGGGGATCCTACAATGAGCAGTTCTTC
CASSLAGGSYNEQFF
>TRBV29-1|TRBJ2-5|many|TRBD2|15
TGCAGCGCTAGACTAGCGGGAGGGAAGCAAGAGACCCAGTACTTC
CSARLAGGKQETQYF
>TRBV2|TRBJ1-2|many|-|16
TGTGCCAGCAGTGACTATTCGGGGCTAACGGAGTATGGCTACACCTTC
CASSDYSGLTEYGYTF
>TRBV19|TRBJ2-2|many|-|16
TGTGCCAGTAGTTCCAGACAGAGTGCGAACACCGGGGAGCTGTTTTTT
CASSSRQSANTGELFF
>TRBV7-3|TRBJ2-3|-|TRBD2|18
TGTGCCAGCACCCCCCGAGCAGCGGGGGGGCGAAGCACAGATACGCAGTATTTT
CASTPRAAGGRSTDTQYF
>TRBV6-2/TRBV6-3|TRBJ2-7|-|TRBD1|16
TGTGCCAGCAGTTACGCCCCGGGACAGGGTTCCTACGAGCAGTACTTC
CASSYAPGQGSYEQYF
>TRBV19|TRBJ1-5|many|-|16
TGTGCCAGTCACTCTGGGCGGACAGTGTCCGATCAGCCCCAGCATTTT
CASHSGRTVSDQPQHF
>TRBV25-1|TRBJ1-2|-|-|14
TGTGCCAGCAGCGGACAGCTCAGCGGCTATGGCTACACCTTC
CASSGQLSGYGYTF
>TRBV28|TRBJ1-4|many|TRBD1|14
TGTGCCAGCAGTGCCGGGGACAGGGACCAAGGACTGTTTTTT
CASSAGDRDQGLFF
>TRBV9|TRBJ1-3|few|-|15
TGTGCCGGCAGCGCCGGGGGCAACATTGGAAACACCATATATTTT
CAGSAGGNIGNTIYF
>TRBV11-2|TRBJ1-1|many|-|11
TGTGCCAGCAGCTTATCCTTTGAAGCTTTCTTT
CASSLSFEAFF
>TRBV6-1|TRBJ2-3|few|TRBD2|15
TGTGCCAGCAGTACTCTAGCGGGAGCTACAGATACGCAGTATTTT
CASSTLAGATDTQYF
>TRBV19|TRBJ2-2|many|TRBD1|15
TGTGCCAGTAGTAGGGACAGGGGAAACACCGGGGAGCTGTTTTTT
CASSRDRGNTGELFF
>TRBV10-3|TRBJ2-7|medium-sized|-|15
TGTGCCATCAGTGAGTCAGGGACAAAATCCTACGAGCAGTACTTC
CAISESGTKSYEQYF
>TRBV24-1|TRBJ2-3|few|-|12
TGTGCCACCAGAGGCGGGGCAGATACGCAGTATTTT
CATRGGADTQYF
>TRBV12-3/TRBV12-4|TRBJ2-3|few|-|15
TGTGCCAGCAGTTTAGTGAGGGGATACACAGATACGCAGTATTTT
CASSLVRGYTDTQYF
>TRBV10-2|TRBJ1-1|many|-|16
TGCGCCAGCAGTAAAGGGGCAGGGATTATGAACACTGAAGCTTTCTTT
CASSKGAGIMNTEAFF
>TRBV19|TRBJ2-5|many|TRBD2|16
TGTGCCAGTAGTATTGGACTAGCGGCAACACAAGAGACCCAGTACTTC
CASSIGLAATQETQYF
>TRBV10-3|TRBJ1-6|medium-sized|-|14
TGTGCCATCAGTGACGGGGGCGATAATTCACCCCTCCACTTT
CAISDGGDNSPLHF
>TRBV20-1|TRBJ2-1|few|-|11
TGCAGTGCTACATTCAACAATGAGCAGTTCTTC
CSATFNNEQFF
>TRBV18|TRBJ2-3|-|-|17
TGTGCCAGCTCACCACAGGTGGCCGGGCGTCTGGCAGATACGCAGTATTTT
CASSPQVAGRLADTQYF
>TRBV12-3/TRBV12-4|TRBJ2-1|-|-|13
TGTGCCAGCAGTTTCACACCCTACAATGAGCAGTTCTTC
CASSFTPYNEQFF
>TRBV28|TRBJ2-5|many|-|16
TGTGCCAGCAAATTAGCTTTGGGGTCCTTTGCGGGGACCCAGTACTTC
CASKLALGSFAGTQYF
>TRBV24-1|TRBJ1-2|-|-|13
TGTGCCACCTCGGACGGAGGGAACTATGGCTACACCTTC
CATSDGGNYGYTF
>TRBV7-9|TRBJ2-7|few|-|13
TGTGCCAGCAGCCCCGCAACCTCCTACGAGCAGTACTTC
CASSPATSYEQYF
>TRBV7-8|TRBJ2-5|many|-|15
TGTGCCAGCAGCTTAGGTGGCCCCGAGCGGGAGACCCAGTACTTC
CASSLGGPERETQYF
>TRBV3-1|TRBJ1-3|few|-|15
TGTGCCAGCAGAGGAGGGGGGGCGAAGATCAACACCATATATTTT
CASRGGGAKINTIYF
>TRBV20-1|TRBJ1-2|many|-|13
TGCAGTGCTAGAGAGGCGGGAGGAAATGGCTACACCTTC
CSAREAGGNGYTF
>TRBV2|TRBJ1-1|many|-|10
TGTGCCAGCAGGGAGGGCGGGACTTTCTTT
CASREGGTFF
>TRBV29-1|TRBJ2-7|-|-|13
TGCAGCGTGGAAACTCTAGATACCTACGAGCAGTACTTC
CSVETLDTYEQYF
>TRBV6-1|TRBJ1-5|many|-|15
TGTGCCAGCAGGGAAATAGGTGGGGTTAATCAGCCCCAGCATTTT
CASREIGGVNQPQHF
>TRBV6-5|TRBJ2-5|many|-|15
TGTGCCAGCAGTTACTCAGGGGTAGGGCAAGAGACCCAGTACTTC
CASSYSGVGQETQYF
>TRBV5-1|TRBJ1-1|-|-|14
TGCGCCAGCAGCTTGACAGGGTCTACGACTGAAGCTTTCTTT
CASSLTGSTTEAFF
>TRBV20-1|TRBJ2-7|many|-|15
TGCAGTGCTAGATCCCAGTCTAGCCCTCACTACGAGCAGTACTTC
CSARSQSSPHYEQYF
>TRBV6-6|TRBJ2-5|-|-|14
TGTGCCAGCAGTTACTCGACCGGGGTAGAGACCCAGTACTTC
CASSYSTGVETQYF
>TRBV7-7|TRBJ2-1|many|TRBD2|14
TGTGCCAGCAGCCCAAAAGGGCTAGCGGGAGAGCAGTTCTTC
CASSPKGLAGEQFF
>TRBV6-1|TRBJ1-1|many|-|13
TGTGCCAGCAGTGAAGCACAAAGCACTGAAGCTTTCTTT
CASSEAQSTEAFF
>TRBV10-3|TRBJ1-1|few|-|12
TGTGCCATCCAGGGGCAGGGCACTGAAGCTTTCTTT
CAIQGQGTEAFF
>TRBV29-1|TRBJ2-5|-|TRBD1|15
TGCAGCACCTATCGACAGGGGATGGGGGGAGAGACCCAGTACTTC
CSTYRQGMGGETQYF
>TRBV28|TRBJ2-5|many|-|15
TGTGCCAGCAGTTTCATTTCAGAATCACAAGAGACCCAGTACTTC
CASSFISESQETQYF
>TRBV15|TRBJ2-3|many|-|13
TGTGCCACCAGCAGAGAAAGGGTCGGTACGCAGTATTTT
CATSRERVGTQYF
>TRBV9|TRBJ2-3|many|TRBD1|16
TGTGCCAGCAGCGTAGGAGGGGGCGAATCTACAGATACGCAGTATTTT
CASSVGGGESTDTQYF
>TRBV12-3/TRBV12-4|TRBJ1-2|medium-sized|TRBD1|14
TGTGCCAGCAGTTCGGACAGGGTTGCCTATGGCTACACCTTC
CASSSDRVAYGYTF
>TRBV24-1|TRBJ2-3|few|-|13
TGTGCCACCAGTGACAGCCACACAGATACGCAGTATTTT
CATSDSHTDTQYF
>TRBV15|TRBJ1-2|many|TRBD1|17
TGTGCCACCAGTATTGGAGGAACAGGGGACTCACCCTATGGCTACACCTTC
CATSIGGTGDSPYGYTF